This note documents a single T cell receptor beta chain sequence. Its antigen is not identified. These data originate in a study of CD8+CD57+ T cells in acquired aplastic anemia. The overall study: Sorted cells (CD4+ and CD8+) yielded DNA amounts that averaged about 3.1 ug.

This CDR3 comprises 14 residues. Germline V CDR1 and CDR2: DFQATT, SNEGSKA (reference sequence). The V gene lost 0 bases and the J gene lost 7 bases, with 15 bases spanning the gap. Those patients picked for sequencing had displayed CD8+CD57+ cell expansion on flow cytometry. All patients were therapy-naive when blood was sampled. Genomic DNA served as template for TCR beta VDJ and CDR3 profiling. TCRdb recomputed calls from the reads with MiXCR, one row per CDR3 protein. This table has some 92,000 distinct CDR3 sequences, roughly 70% appearing once. Study-level points and caveats: CD8+ Simpson's diversity showed no significant patient-control difference.

Sequencing input: sorted CD4+, CD8+, or CD8+CD57+ T cells (not recorded which) from PBMCs. The sequence derives from a human donor with aplastic anemia. This rearrangement joins TRBV20-1 to TRBJ1-2; D uncertain. CDR3 bases: TGCAGTGCTAGAGATAGCAGCAGAAGAAGTGGCTACACCTTC. This translates into CSARDSSRRSGYTF.